Below, 24 T cell receptor beta chains from the same sample are listed, as sequenced in a study of T-cell memory formation after mild COVID-19. TCRdb reprocessed the 5' RACE reads via MiXCR and lists one record per CDR3 protein. The sample records tens of thousands of distinct CDR3 sequences, about an eighth being singletons. Sequencing was carried out using PBMCs or a T cell subset sorted from them (not recorded which). The receptors come from a man between 18 and 35 years old who had mild COVID-19 (a few samples of this study predate the infection). Cell type and time point are not known.

This clonotype showed up many times. The CDR3 region is CASSLVAGIYGYTF. The CDR3 DNA sequence: TGTGCCAGCAGCTTAGTTGCAGGGATATATGGCTACACCTTC. The rearrangement links TRBV11-2 to TRBJ1-2, with D possibly being TRBD1 (5 bases). The germline gives CDR1 SGHAT, CDR2 FQNNGV. The V and J ends lost 1 base and 5 bases respectively, with 11 bases between them. The CDR3 has 14 residues.

This clonotype was seen many times. The chain links TRBV12-3 or TRBV12-4 to TRBJ1-5, with 9 nucleotides matching TRBD1. With V trimmed by 6 bases and J by 3 bases, 3 bases remained unmatched. The CDR3 has 14 residues. CDR3 region: CASRGQGDNQPQHF. Written as DNA, the CDR3 is TGTGCCAGCAGGGGACAGGGCGACAATCAGCCCCAGCATTTT.

This clonotype was seen at least ten times. The chain uses TRBV5-5 and TRBJ2-2, with 10 nucleotides matching TRBD2. CDR3 length equals 16 residues. V shed 3 bases and J 4 bases; nucleotides not matched to a gene: 6. Germline assignment: CDR1 SGHKS and CDR2 YYEKEE (reference sequence). CDR3 nucleotides: TGTGCCAGCAGCTCTTTAGCGGGGGGCCCCACCGGGGAGCTGTTTTTT. It is translated as CASSSLAGGPTGELFF.

This clonotype was recorded many times. The chain has TRBV6-4 and TRBJ2-1; 9 nucleotides line up with TRBD2. CDR3 length: 15 amino acids. In germline, CDR1 is MRHNA, CDR2 SNTAGT. Trimming at V came to 2 bases and at J to 4 bases, leaving 3 bases not matched to a gene. As DNA, the CDR3 is TGTGCCAGCAGTGACGCTAGCGGGGCATACAATGAGCAGTTCTTC. This gives the protein CASSDASGAYNEQFF.

This clonotype was recorded many times. The chain carries TRBV30 and TRBJ2-6; D uncertain. In germline, CDR1 is GTSNPN, CDR2 SVGIG (reference sequence). The CDR3 consists of 14 residues. The germline V and J ends were trimmed by 5 bases and 1 base, with 9 bases remaining between them. This chain's CDR3 is CAWVPISGANVLTF. CDR3 sequence (DNA): TGTGCCTGGGTCCCGATTTCTGGGGCCAACGTCCTGACTTTC.

This clonotype showed up many times. The V and J genes are TRBV29-1 and TRBJ1-6; D uncertain. Germline V gives CDR1 SQVTM, CDR2 ANQGSEA. V was cut by 4 bases and J by 5 bases, with 24 bases left in between. The CDR3 has 18 residues. CDR3 sequence reads: CSVVPCIGPGGDNSPLHF. The CDR3 DNA reads TGCAGCGTTGTACCCTGTATTGGACCGGGTGGGGATAATTCACCCCTCCACTTT.

Many counts were recorded for this clonotype. The gene calls are TRBV7-3 and TRBJ1-1, with D uncertain. CDR1 and CDR2 from the germline V gene are SGHTA and FQGTGA. V lost 5 bases, J lost 6 bases, and 7 bases lay in between. The CDR3 covers 11 residues. CDR3 DNA: TGTGCCAGCAGCCTCGGGTCTGAAGCTTTCTTT. This encodes CASSLGSEAFF.

This clonotype has a count of ten or more. This chain connects TRBV4-2 to TRBJ1-2; D gene ambiguous. The CDR3 length is 15 residues. Per germline, CDR1 LGHNA and CDR2 YNFKEQ. Between the trimmed V and J ends, which lost 4 bases and 0 bases, there was a span of 12 bases. In nucleotides, the CDR3 is TGTGCCAGCAGCCCTAACGAGGATTCTAACTATGGCTACACCTTC. Amino acid sequence: CASSPNEDSNYGYTF.

In its sample, this clonotype was seen many times. This chain uses TRBV7-2 with TRBJ1-2; D remains unclear. The CDR3 length is 14 residues. V shed 0 bases and J shed 4 bases, with 9 bases lying between them. Looked up from germline, CDR1 is SGHTA and CDR2 is FQGNSA. The CDR3 spells CASSLAAVGYGYTF. CDR3 nucleotides: TGTGCCAGCAGCTTAGCGGCGGTGGGCTATGGCTACACCTTC.

This clonotype was recorded at least ten times. The chain links TRBV20-1 to TRBJ2-6; TRBD1 or TRBD2 may be the D gene (5 bases each). The germline CDR1 and CDR2 sequences are DFQATT and SNEGSKA (reference sequence). V lost 2 bases and J 0 bases, leaving 8 bases between the germline ends. This CDR3 spans 15 amino acids. Here the CDR3 reads CSARRGASGANVLTF. CDR3 bases: TGCAGTGCTAGAAGGGGAGCCTCTGGGGCCAACGTCCTGACTTTC.

This clonotype occurred many times. V is TRBV25-1 and J is TRBJ1-2; D gene unclear. V shed 5 bases and J shed 8 bases, with 15 bases lying between them. The V gene's germline CDR1 is MGHDK and CDR2 SYGVNS. CDR3 length: 13 residues. CDR3 coding DNA: TGTGCCAGCAGTTCCGAACGGGCCGGAGGCTACACCTTC. This gives the protein CASSSERAGGYTF.

CDR3 bases: TGTGCCAGCAGTTTATCCACGGGACGGAACTTTTATTTT. It translates to CASSLSTGRNFYF. This sequence joins TRBV27 and TRBJ2-3; D could derive from TRBD1 or TRBD2 (5 bases each). In germline, CDR1 is MNHEY, CDR2 SMNVEV (reference sequence). Trimming left V 0 bases short and J 15 bases short, with 16 bases between. This CDR3 is built from 13 residues.

This clonotype appeared many times. The rearrangement links TRBV18 to TRBJ1-1; the D gene is possibly TRBD1 (5 bases). CDR1 is KGHSH, CDR2 LQKENI, per germline. Trimming took off 3 bases at V and 3 bases at J, with 11 bases between the two ends. This CDR3 contains 14 residues. The CDR3 DNA follows: TGTGCCAGCTCACCCGCGGTGGGGGACACTGAAGCTTTCTTT. This sequence encodes CASSPAVGDTEAFF.

This sequence joins TRBV24-1 and TRBJ2-1; unclear D gene. Germline CDR1 reads KGHDR; CDR2 reads SFDVKD. This CDR3 contains 14 residues. V was cut by 1 base and J by 7 bases, with 10 bases left in between. The DNA for the CDR3 is TGTGCCACCAGTGATTTCAACCTTGGGAATGAGCAGTTCTTC. This codes for CATSDFNLGNEQFF.

As to this clonotype: This could be a read error, since a much larger clone is one nucleotide away. This chain links TRBV6-2 or TRBV6-3 with TRBJ1-5; D uncertain. V was cut by 6 bases and J by 9 bases, with 12 bases left in between. Germline V gene sequence: CDR1 MNHEY, CDR2 SVGEGT. The CDR3 is made up of 12 amino acids. CDR3 bases: TGTGCCAGCAGCCCCTTCGGTCGGCCCCAGCATTTT. Translated, it gives CASSPFGRPQHF.

This clonotype came up many times. The gene calls are TRBV20-1 and TRBJ2-3; D might be TRBD1 (6 bases). The germline V and J ends were trimmed by 7 bases and 1 base, with 12 bases remaining between them. Germline CDR1 is DFQATT and CDR2 is SNEGSKA (reference sequence). This CDR3 contains 13 residues. The CDR3 reads CSVPTGGTDTQYF. Here the CDR3 DNA reads TGCAGTGTCCCGACAGGTGGCACAGATACGCAGTATTTT.

This clonotype came up many times. CDR3 region: CASSLGLSYEQYF. In DNA, the CDR3 is TGTGCCAGCAGCTTAGGTCTCTCCTACGAGCAGTACTTC. The chain couples TRBV7-6 to TRBJ2-7; D remains unclear. Germline CDR1 reads SGHVS; CDR2 reads FNYEAQ. The CDR3 length is 13 residues. The V end was cut by 1 base, the J end by 0 bases, with 4 bases between.

This clonotype was counted at least ten times. V and J are TRBV12-3 or TRBV12-4 and TRBJ1-1; 7 nucleotides line up with TRBD1. The CDR3 totals 15 residues. Trimming at V came to 6 bases and at J to 1 base, leaving 8 bases not matched to a gene. Here the CDR3 reads CASRTEQGRNTEAFF. CDR3 nucleotides: TGTGCCAGCAGGACAGAACAGGGGCGGAACACTGAAGCTTTCTTT.

This clonotype was observed at least ten times. This sequence joins TRBV7-3 and TRBJ1-1, with D unclear. Trimming stripped 2 bases from V and 0 bases from J, with 7 bases between. The CDR3 loop spans 14 amino acids. The V gene's germline CDR1 is SGHTA and CDR2 FQGTGA. In DNA, the CDR3 is TGTGCCAGCAGCTTATCGGGTATGAACACTGAAGCTTTCTTT. It is translated as CASSLSGMNTEAFF.

The sample holds many counts of this clonotype. J is TRBJ1-5 and V is TRBV6-6; a weak D match, TRBD1 (5 bases). The V end lost 3 bases, the J end lost 1 base, and 10 bases lay between the germline ends. Germline V gene sequence: CDR1 MNHNY, CDR2 SVGAGI (reference sequence). The CDR3 totals 15 residues. CDR3 nucleotides: TGTGCCAGCAGTTATGGGGCCTCCAGCAATCAGCCCCAGCATTTT. Its translation is CASSYGASSNQPQHF.

This clonotype was found many times. This rearrangement joins TRBV7-2 to TRBJ2-3; 11 bases map to TRBD2. V lost 1 base, J lost 10 bases, and 7 bases stayed unmatched. The CDR3 extends over 15 amino acids. The germline V gene has CDR1 SGHTA and CDR2 FQGNSA. Here the CDR3 reads CASSLGPGLAEPQYF. CDR3 coding DNA: TGTGCCAGCAGCTTAGGCCCGGGACTAGCGGAGCCGCAGTATTTT. The variable domain in full, completed from reference TRBV7-2 and TRBJ2-3, reads GAGVSQSPSNKVTEKGKDVELRCDPISGHTALYWYRQSLGQGLEFLIYFQGNSAPDKSGLPSDRFSAERTGGSVSTLTIQRTQQEDSAVYLCASSLGPGLAEPQYFGPGTRLTVL.

This clonotype has ten or more counts. V gene TRBV5-1 combines with J gene TRBJ2-7, with D perhaps matching TRBD2 (6 bases). Germline CDR1 and CDR2: SGHRS and YFSETQ. The CDR3 totals 17 residues. Deletions cut 0 bases from V and 5 bases from J, with 21 bases between. The chain's CDR3 is CASSLGWASGGKDEQYF. The CDR3 DNA reads as TGCGCCAGCAGCTTGGGATGGGCGTCTGGGGGGAAGGACGAGCAGTACTTC.

The chain joins TRBV7-2 to TRBJ1-3; D ambiguous. CDR1 is SGHTA and CDR2 is FQGNSA in the germline V gene. CDR3 size: 14 residues. Trimming took 3 bases from V and 2 from J, leaving 8 bases between them. For the CDR3, the DNA is TGTGCCAGCAGCTTCACGAGGGCTGGAAACACCATATATTTT. Its translation: CASSFTRAGNTIYF.

This clonotype was counted ten times or more. This chain connects TRBV7-2 to TRBJ2-1; D is possibly TRBD2 (5 bases). Germline loops: CDR1 SGHTA, CDR2 FQGNSA. The V and J ends lost 5 bases and 1 base respectively, with 15 bases between them. This CDR3 has 16 residues. DNA of the CDR3: TGTGCCAGCAGCCCGTTACGCGGGTTTTCCTACAATGAGCAGTTCTTC. Amino acids: CASSPLRGFSYNEQFF.